The 28 T cell receptor beta chains listed next were all sequenced from one sample in a study of T cells in Graves' hyperthyroidism and ophthalmopathy. Researchers amplified the TCR beta CDR3 regions from RNA transcripts. Researchers ran a first-round RT-PCR on the TCR CDR3 using the HTBI primer set. TCRdb reanalysed the multiplex PCR reads using MiXCR and keeps one entry per CDR3 protein. The profile shows around 450,000 distinct CDR3 sequences, about an eighth of them singletons. The sequenced sample consisted of blood. These receptors were obtained from a woman younger than 35 with Graves' hyperthyroidism.

In its sample, this clonotype was seen many times. The gene calls are TRBV20-1 and TRBJ2-5; D is perhaps TRBD1 or TRBD2 (5 bases each). The CDR3 covers 12 residues. Per germline, CDR1 DFQATT and CDR2 SNEGSKA (reference sequence). V shed 5 bases and J shed 3 bases, with 10 bases lying between them. The CDR3, as DNA: TGCAGTGCTCAGAGGGGAGAAGAGACCCAGTACTTC. Its protein product is CSAQRGEETQYF.

In this sample, this clonotype turned up many times. The chain employs TRBV7-2 and TRBJ2-5, with D tentatively TRBD2 (6 bases). The CDR3 contains 15 residues. Trimming removed 5 bases at V and 4 bases at J, with 17 bases between. Germline CDR1 reads SGHTA; CDR2 reads FQGNSA. The CDR3 nucleotides are TGTGCCAGCAGCCGACCCGGGACTGTCAGAGAGACCCAGTACTTC. Its protein is CASSRPGTVRETQYF.

The chain combines TRBV13 with TRBJ2-7; 10 bases are shared with TRBD1. The CDR3 has 15 residues. Trimming at V came to 4 bases and at J to 7 bases, leaving 10 bases not matched to a gene. CDR1 is PRHDT and CDR2 is FYEKMQ in the germline V gene (reference sequence). DNA of the CDR3: TGTGCCAGCAGCTCCGGGACAGGGGTAGTTGGGGAGCAGTACTTC. This gives the protein CASSSGTGVVGEQYF.

This clonotype was found many times. V gene TRBV11-2 combines with J gene TRBJ1-1, with D possibly matching TRBD1 (5 bases). Germline CDR1 is SGHAT and CDR2 is FQNNGV. This CDR3 is 18 amino acids long. Trimming took off 3 bases at V and 0 bases at J, with 20 bases between the two ends. The CDR3 spells CASSFRPTRAEMNTEAFF. CDR3 sequence (DNA): TGTGCCAGCAGCTTCAGGCCCACCAGGGCCGAAATGAACACTGAAGCTTTCTTT.

This clonotype was observed a handful of times. The V call is TRBV12-3 or TRBV12-4, the J call TRBJ2-2; perhaps TRBD2 as D (5 bases). The CDR3 covers 18 residues. Trimming cost V 3 bases and J 5 bases, with 22 bases left between them. The CDR3 nucleotides are TGTGCCAGCAGTTTCTGGGCGGGCGAGACAAACCCTACCGGGGAGCTGTTTTTT. As protein: CASSFWAGETNPTGELFF.

The sample holds many counts of this clonotype. The chain couples TRBV6-2 or TRBV6-3 to TRBJ2-5, with no clear D. CDR1 MNHEY and CDR2 SVGEGT come from the germline V gene. This CDR3 region has 14 residues. Trimming pared 7 bases from V and 5 bases from J, leaving 17 bases between. This CDR3 reads CASNLNGVLETQYF. As DNA, the CDR3 is TGTGCCAGCAACTTAAACGGTGTGTTGGAGACCCAGTACTTC.

This clonotype has at least ten counts. The chain employs TRBV28 and TRBJ1-1; D not certain. The CDR3 contains 16 residues. Germline CDR1 and CDR2: MDHEN and SYDVKM. Trimming stripped 3 bases from V and 4 bases from J, with 18 bases between. The CDR3, as DNA: TGTGCCAGCAGTTTGTGGAGGACGGAAATGGCCACTGAAGCTTTCTTT. Translating it yields CASSLWRTEMATEAFF.

This chain uses TRBV3-1 with TRBJ2-1; TRBD2 matches at 9 bases. The germline V gene encodes CDR1 LGHDT and CDR2 YNNKEL (reference sequence). With 4 bases clipped from V and 4 bases from J, the junction kept 5 bases outside the gene matches. The CDR3 is made up of 15 amino acids. The CDR3 region is CASSLPSGAYNEQFF. The DNA for the CDR3 is TGTGCCAGCAGCCTGCCTAGCGGGGCATACAATGAGCAGTTCTTC.

This clonotype came up many times. The chain recombines TRBV2 with TRBJ1-1; D is undetermined. Trimming removed 7 bases at V and 0 bases at J, with 9 bases between. The CDR3 spans 13 residues. The germline CDR1 and CDR2 sequences are SNHLY and FYNNEI. Written as DNA, the CDR3 is TGTGCCAGCAAAGCCTACATGAACACTGAAGCTTTCTTT. Its translation: CASKAYMNTEAFF.

This clonotype has ten or more counts. The genes are TRBV9 and TRBJ1-1, with TRBD1 matching over 8 bases. V shed 0 bases and J 11 bases; nucleotides not matched to a gene: 6. The CDR3 sequence is 13 residues long. Germline V gene data show CDR1 as SGDLS and CDR2 as YYNGEE. In nucleotides, the CDR3 is TGTGCCAGCAGCGTAGACGGCGACAGGGGCGCTTTCTTT. Its protein is CASSVDGDRGAFF.

This clonotype was seen ten or more times. The V and J genes are TRBV20-1 and TRBJ2-1; the match to TRBD2 covers 13 bases. Trimming cost V 6 bases and J 7 bases; bases outside gene matches: 6. Germline V lookup: CDR1 DFQATT, CDR2 SNEGSKA (reference sequence). This CDR3 spans 14 amino acids. The CDR3 sequence: CSALRTSGSNEQFF. The CDR3 nucleotides read TGCAGTGCCCTTCGGACTAGCGGGAGTAATGAGCAGTTCTTC.

This clonotype turned up a few times. The gene calls are TRBV11-1 and TRBJ2-4; D remains ambiguous. This CDR3 region has 17 residues. Trimming removed 2 bases at V and 0 bases at J, with 14 bases between. CDR1 and CDR2 (germline): SGHAT, FQDESV (reference sequence). The CDR3 nucleotides are TGTGCCAGCAGCTTAAGTTCGGCAGTGCTAGCCAAAAACATTCAGTACTTC. Translated: CASSLSSAVLAKNIQYF.

This clonotype was counted ten times or more. This chain uses TRBV6-1 with TRBJ1-1; D is undetermined. Trimming left V 7 bases short and J 1 base short, with 10 bases between. This CDR3 spans 13 amino acids. The germline gives CDR1 MNHNS, CDR2 SASEGT. The CDR3 coding sequence is TGTGCCAGCACCGCCAAGGAGAACACTGAAGCTTTCTTT. Its protein product is CASTAKENTEAFF.

This clonotype was counted only a few times. The CDR3 DNA follows: TGCGCCAGCAGTGTGGGCAGTACCACTGAAGCTTTCTTT. It translates to CASSVGSTTEAFF. V gene TRBV10-1 combines with J gene TRBJ1-1; no firm D call. The germline gives CDR1 WNHNN, CDR2 SYGVQD (reference sequence). The CDR3 covers 13 residues. The V end was cut by 4 bases, the J end by 4 bases, with 10 bases between.

This clonotype was seen more than once but under ten times. This chain links TRBV6-2 or TRBV6-3 with TRBJ2-4, with unresolved D. V was shortened by 10 bases and J by 7 bases, with 20 bases between the two germline ends. The CDR3 has 14 amino acids. The V gene's germline CDR1 is MNHEY and CDR2 SVGEGT. This CDR3 reads CATYSPLFLNIQYF. The CDR3 DNA reads as TGTGCCACCTACTCACCCCTCTTCCTGAACATTCAGTACTTC.

The chain is built from TRBV9 and TRBJ2-3; D is unclear. The CDR3 spans 13 residues. Trimming pared 6 bases from V and 4 bases from J, leaving 12 bases between. In germline, CDR1 is SGDLS, CDR2 YYNGEE. The CDR3 region has the DNA TGTGCCAGCAAGAGGACGACGGCAGATACGCAGTATTTT. As protein: CASKRTTADTQYF.

This clonotype was detected only a few times. It may be a read error: a sequence one base away is much more abundant. The J gene is TRBJ1-2, the V gene TRBV6-1, with TRBD1 matching 9 bases. This CDR3 region has 13 residues. Trimming at V came to 7 bases and at J to 4 bases, leaving 4 bases not matched to a gene. Germline V gene sequence: CDR1 MNHNS, CDR2 SASEGT. CDR3 in amino acids: CASNRGLSYGYTF. The CDR3 coding sequence is TGTGCCAGCAACAGGGGGCTTAGCTATGGCTACACCTTC.

The rearrangement joins TRBV11-2 to TRBJ1-5; 7 bases are a match to TRBD1. J lost 5 bases, V lost 5 bases, and 9 bases had no gene match. The germline gives CDR1 SGHAT, CDR2 FQNNGV. This CDR3 is built from 15 residues. This CDR3 is CASSIQTGVDQPQHF. CDR3 bases: TGTGCCAGCAGCATCCAAACAGGGGTGGATCAGCCCCAGCATTTT.

In its sample, this clonotype was seen many times. The gene calls are TRBV27 and TRBJ2-3; TRBD2 aligns across 8 bases. Germline-derived CDR1 and CDR2 are MNHEY and SMNVEV (reference sequence). J was trimmed by 3 bases and V by 5 bases; bases with no gene match: 7. The CDR3 has 15 residues. CDR3 loop: CASSSRIAGTDTQYF. CDR3 DNA: TGTGCCAGCAGTAGCCGGATAGCGGGAACAGATACGCAGTATTTT.

This clonotype came up many times. CDR3 DNA sequence: TGTGCCAGCATCCTACTAGCGGGAGTCGACACCGGGGAGCTGTTTTTT. Protein: CASILLAGVDTGELFF. J is TRBJ2-2 and V is TRBV7-8; 11 nucleotides agree with TRBD2. V lost 7 bases, J lost 3 bases, and 7 bases stayed unmatched. CDR3 length: 16 amino acids. The V gene's germline CDR1 is SGHVS and CDR2 FQNEAQ.

V and J are TRBV28 and TRBJ1-2; 7 nucleotides match TRBD1. The CDR3 consists of 15 residues. In germline, CDR1 is MDHEN, CDR2 SYDVKM. V shed 5 bases and J 4 bases; nucleotides not matched to a gene: 10. The CDR3: CASSDLAAGGYGYTF. The CDR3 nucleotides read TGTGCCAGCAGTGACCTAGCCGCAGGGGGCTATGGCTACACCTTC.

As DNA, the CDR3 is TGTGCCAGCAGTTTTGGGGACCCAACGGGATATTTT. This gives the protein CASSFGDPTGYF. The rearrangement links TRBV12-3 or TRBV12-4 to TRBJ1-3, with a weak D call TRBD1 (5 bases). This CDR3 comprises 12 residues. Trimming took off 3 bases at V and 15 bases at J, with 15 bases between the two ends.

This clonotype was counted many times. The chain has TRBV6-4 and TRBJ2-2; 8 bases agree with TRBD2. Germline values: CDR1 MRHNA, CDR2 SNTAGT. J lost 1 base, V lost 0 bases, and 1 base had no gene match. The CDR3 consists of 16 residues. The CDR3 sequence: CASSDSTSGNTGELFF. CDR3 DNA: TGTGCCAGCAGTGACTCTACTAGCGGGAACACCGGGGAGCTGTTTTTT.

The gene calls are TRBV19 and TRBJ1-5, with no clear D. The V gene lost 5 bases and the J gene lost 5 bases, with 10 bases spanning the gap. The germline V gene encodes CDR1 LNHDA and CDR2 SQIVND (reference sequence). The length of the CDR3 is 13 residues. The CDR3 is CASSPYEYQPQHF. As DNA, the CDR3 is TGTGCCAGTAGTCCGTACGAATATCAGCCCCAGCATTTT.

This clonotype has a handful of counts. The CDR3 here is CASSQELGARSEAFF. Here the CDR3 DNA reads TGCGCCAGCAGCCAAGAATTAGGCGCGCGATCTGAAGCTTTCTTT. This chain uses TRBV4-1 with TRBJ1-1, with D unresolved. The CDR3 has 15 amino acids. Between the trimmed V and J ends, which lost 0 bases and 6 bases, there was a span of 14 bases. Looked up from germline, CDR1 is MGHRA and CDR2 is YSYEKL.

This clonotype was counted ten times or more. The CDR3 here is CSAHRGAGREQYF. Written as DNA, the CDR3 is TGCAGTGCTCACAGAGGGGCAGGGCGCGAGCAGTACTTC. This chain connects TRBV20-1 to TRBJ2-7, with D possibly called TRBD1 or TRBD2 (5 bases each). The CDR3 runs 13 residues. Per the germline V gene, CDR1 is DFQATT and CDR2 is SNEGSKA (reference sequence). Trimming stripped 5 bases from V and 6 bases from J, with 17 bases between.

This clonotype was recorded at least ten times. This rearrangement joins TRBV10-3 to TRBJ1-2, with TRBD1 as a possible D gene (6 bases). Germline values: CDR1 ENHRY, CDR2 SYGVKD. Trimming left V 2 bases short and J 0 bases short, with 16 bases between. The CDR3 is made up of 17 amino acids. CDR3 bases: TGTGCCATCAGTGAGGGCCGGACAGCCCCCTCTAACTATGGCTACACCTTC. It encodes CAISEGRTAPSNYGYTF.

The sample holds many counts of this clonotype. The rearrangement joins TRBV30 to TRBJ1-2; D may be TRBD1 (5 bases). CDR1 and CDR2 (germline): GTSNPN, SVGIG (reference sequence). The CDR3 covers 14 residues. V lost 2 bases to trimming and J lost 4 bases, with 14 bases between them. CDR3 sequence reads: CAWSRDGFTYGYTF. The CDR3 bases are TGTGCCTGGAGTCGGGACGGATTCACCTATGGCTACACCTTC.